These 3 T cell receptor beta chains were all obtained from the same sample, sequenced in a study of T-cell memory formation after mild COVID-19. Using its own MiXCR run on the 5' RACE reads, TCRdb lists one record per CDR3 protein. In the table there are more than 250,000 distinct CDR3 sequences, roughly 15% of which are singletons. Source material: PBMCs or a T cell subset sorted from them (not recorded which). The receptors come from a man younger than 35 who had mild COVID-19 (a few samples of this study predate the infection). Cell type and time point are not known.

This sequence joins TRBV12-3 or TRBV12-4 and TRBJ1-5; D not certain. Trimming removed 3 bases from V and 0 bases from J, with 9 bases in between. This CDR3 region has 15 residues. In DNA form, the CDR3 reads TGTGCCAGCAGTTTCGGCGGAAATAGCAATCAGCCCCAGCATTTT. Translating gives CASSFGGNSNQPQHF.

This clonotype occurred a few times. V and J are TRBV27 and TRBJ2-1; 9 bases are a match to TRBD1. This CDR3 is built from 14 residues. The trim removed 5 bases at V and 8 bases at J, leaving 7 bases unmatched. Per the germline V gene, CDR1 is MNHEY and CDR2 is SMNVEV (reference sequence). The CDR3 DNA reads as TGTGCCAGCAGTCTTTGGACAGGGGCGCATGAGCAGTTCTTC. Translating it yields CASSLWTGAHEQFF.

This clonotype occurred a few times. The chain carries TRBV5-5 and TRBJ2-2; either TRBD1 or TRBD2 may supply D (6 bases each). The CDR3 is 15 amino acids. CDR1 SGHKS and CDR2 YYEKEE come from the germline V gene (reference sequence). Trimming took 5 bases from V and 1 from J, leaving 12 bases between them. CDR3 nucleotide sequence: TGTGCCAGCAGTTCCGGGGGCCTGAACACCGGGGAGCTGTTTTTT. Its protein is CASSSGGLNTGELFF.